This T cell receptor beta chain was captured in a study of cytotoxic CD8 clonotypes in ibrutinib-treated CLL. Study summary: Patients: some eleven relapsed/refractory, some 15 treatment-naive, 17 to 18 IGHV unmutated. Overall, some 25 responses were partial and 2 complete; following median roughly 62 months, approximately 15 patients stayed remitted and around twelve progressed.

V dropped 8 bases and J dropped 0 bases, with 14 bases sitting between them. Germline V gives CDR1 ENHRY, CDR2 SYGVKD. The CDR3 consists of 16 residues. The study, taken as a whole, reports: Public clonotypes occurred uncommonly; on treatment, they contracted or remained stable. Sampling times (in sustained-remission versus progressing patients) were not the same.

Points on this clone: Its specificity is not known.

TCRdb's table, derived via immunoSEQ multiplex PCR, lists solely in-frame clones and lacks some. The sample contains hundreds of thousands of clones, roughly 74% of which appear only once. The clonotype originates from a human donor with chronic lymphocytic leukemia. The material was PBMCs, obtained after 24 months of ibrutinib treatment. The rearrangement links TRBV10-3 to TRBJ2-6, with D maybe TRBD1 (6 bases). The CDR3 reads CAIALGAPSGANVLTF. The CDR3 DNA is TGTGCCATCGCACTGGGGGCTCCCTCTGGGGCCAACGTCCTGACTTTC.